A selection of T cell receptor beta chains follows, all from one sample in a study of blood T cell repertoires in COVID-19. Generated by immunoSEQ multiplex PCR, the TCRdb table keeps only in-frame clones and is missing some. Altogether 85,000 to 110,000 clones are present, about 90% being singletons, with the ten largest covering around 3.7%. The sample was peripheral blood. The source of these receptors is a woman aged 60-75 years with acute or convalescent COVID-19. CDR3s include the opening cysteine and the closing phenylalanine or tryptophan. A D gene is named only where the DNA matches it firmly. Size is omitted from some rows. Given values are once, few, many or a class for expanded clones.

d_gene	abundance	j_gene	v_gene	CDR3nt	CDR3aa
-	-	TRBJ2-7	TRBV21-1	TGTGCCAGCAGCAAAGCGCCCCAGGGCTCCTACGAGCAGTACTTC	CASSKAPQGSYEQYF
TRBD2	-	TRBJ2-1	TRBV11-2	TGTGCCAGCTCAACCCCGGGACTACCGTTCTTC	CASSTPGLPFF
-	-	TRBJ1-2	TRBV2	TGTGCCAGCAGTGAATGGGTTAGGAGGGGTCGCGGCTACACCTTC	CASSEWVRRGRGYTF
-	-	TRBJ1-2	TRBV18	TGTGCCAGCTCACCACCCGGCGGAGCCTATGGCTACACCTTC	CASSPPGGAYGYTF
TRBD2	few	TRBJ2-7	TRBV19	TGTGCCAGTAGCGGGACTAGCGGGAGCTACGAGCAGTACTTC	CASSGTSGSYEQYF
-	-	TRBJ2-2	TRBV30	TGTGCCTGGATGCGGGGTACCGGGGAGCTGTTTTTT	CAWMRGTGELFF
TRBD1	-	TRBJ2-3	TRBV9	TGTGCCAGCAGCGTAGGTGAGACAGGGCGGACAGATACGCAGTATTTT	CASSVGETGRTDTQYF
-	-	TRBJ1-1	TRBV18	TGTGCCAGCACCGGGACAATTGGCACTGAAGCTTTCTTT	CASTGTIGTEAFF
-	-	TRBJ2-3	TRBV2	TGTGCCAGCAGTGAAATGCCAGGGTATCTTACAGATACGCAGTATTTT	CASSEMPGYLTDTQYF
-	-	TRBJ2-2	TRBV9	TGTGCCAGCAGCGTATACAGCGGATTTATTTCCGGGGAGCTGTTTTTT	CASSVYSGFISGELFF
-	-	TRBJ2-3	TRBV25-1	TGTGCCAGCAGTGAATGGGGAGGCTACACAGATACGCAGTATTTT	CASSEWGGYTDTQYF
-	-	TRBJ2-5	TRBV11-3	TGTGCCAGCAGCCCTGAGGGGAGGCCCCAAGAGACCCAGTACTTC	CASSPEGRPQETQYF
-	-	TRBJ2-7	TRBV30	TGTGCCTACACGGGACTCCCCTCCGGACCCTACGAGCAGTACTTC	CAYTGLPSGPYEQYF
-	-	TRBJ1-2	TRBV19	TGTGCCACCCGCACCAGGACAGTGTATGGCTACACCTTC	CATRTRTVYGYTF
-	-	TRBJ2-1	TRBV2	TGTGCCAGCATTCCTGTAGGGGCCTACAATGAGCAGTTCTTC	CASIPVGAYNEQFF
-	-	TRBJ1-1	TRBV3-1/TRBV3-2	TGTGCCAGCAGCCCCCTATTGAACACTGAAGCTTTCTTT	CASSPLLNTEAFF
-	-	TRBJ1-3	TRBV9	TGTGCCAGCAGCGTAGAGGGGAACAGCCACTCTGGAAACACCATATATTTT	CASSVEGNSHSGNTIYF